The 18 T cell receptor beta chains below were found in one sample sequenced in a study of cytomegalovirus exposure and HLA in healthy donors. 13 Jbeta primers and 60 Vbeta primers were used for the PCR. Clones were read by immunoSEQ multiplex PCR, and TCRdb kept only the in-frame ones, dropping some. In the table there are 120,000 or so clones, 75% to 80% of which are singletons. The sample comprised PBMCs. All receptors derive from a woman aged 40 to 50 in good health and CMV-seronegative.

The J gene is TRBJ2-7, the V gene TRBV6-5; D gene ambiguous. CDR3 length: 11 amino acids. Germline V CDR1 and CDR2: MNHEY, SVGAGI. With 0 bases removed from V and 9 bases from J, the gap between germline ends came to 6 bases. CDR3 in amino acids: CASSYSGWQYF. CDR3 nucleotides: TGTGCCAGCAGTTACTCCGGGTGGCAGTACTTC.

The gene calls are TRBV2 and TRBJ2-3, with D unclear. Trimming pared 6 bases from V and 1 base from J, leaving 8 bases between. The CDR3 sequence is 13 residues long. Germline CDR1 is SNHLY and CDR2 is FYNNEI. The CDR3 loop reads CASSDLGTDTQYF. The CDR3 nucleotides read TGTGCCAGCAGCGATCTAGGCACAGATACGCAGTATTTT.

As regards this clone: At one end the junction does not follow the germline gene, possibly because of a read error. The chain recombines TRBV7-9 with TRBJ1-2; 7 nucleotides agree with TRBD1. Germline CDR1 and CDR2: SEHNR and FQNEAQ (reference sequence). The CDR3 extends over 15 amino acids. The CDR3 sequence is CSSSLGDRANYGYIF. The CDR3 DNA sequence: TGTTCCAGCAGCTTAGGGGACAGAGCTAACTATGGCTACATCTTC.

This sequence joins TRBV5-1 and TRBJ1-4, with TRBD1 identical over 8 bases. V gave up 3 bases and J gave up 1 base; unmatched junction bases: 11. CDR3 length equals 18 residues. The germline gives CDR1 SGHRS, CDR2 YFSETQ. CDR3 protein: CASSSGQGVSRTNEKLFF. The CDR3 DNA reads TGCGCCAGCAGCTCCGGACAGGGTGTGTCGAGAACTAATGAAAAACTGTTTTTT.

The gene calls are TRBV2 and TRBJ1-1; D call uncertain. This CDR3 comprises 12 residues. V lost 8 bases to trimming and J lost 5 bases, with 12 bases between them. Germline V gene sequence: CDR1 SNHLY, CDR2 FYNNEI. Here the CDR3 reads CASGKGGTEAFF. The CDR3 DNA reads TGTGCCAGCGGAAAAGGCGGTACTGAAGCTTTCTTT. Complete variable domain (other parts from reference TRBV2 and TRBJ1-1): EPEVTQTPSHQVTQMGQEVILRCVPISNHLYFYWYRQILGQKVEFLVSFYNNEISEKSEIFDDQFSVERPDGSNFTLKIRSTKLEDSAMYFCASGKGGTEAFFGQGTRLTVV.

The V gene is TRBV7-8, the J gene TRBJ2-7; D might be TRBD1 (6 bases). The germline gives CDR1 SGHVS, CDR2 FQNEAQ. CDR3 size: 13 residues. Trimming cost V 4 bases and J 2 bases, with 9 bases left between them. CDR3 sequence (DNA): TGTGCCAGCAGCTCACAGGGAACCTACGAGCAGTACTTC. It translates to CASSSQGTYEQYF.

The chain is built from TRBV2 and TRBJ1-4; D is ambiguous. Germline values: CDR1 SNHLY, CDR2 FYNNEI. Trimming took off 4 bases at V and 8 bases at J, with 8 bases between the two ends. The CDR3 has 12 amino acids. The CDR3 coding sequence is TGTGCCAGCAGTGCGGGATTCGAAAAACTGTTTTTT. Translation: CASSAGFEKLFF.

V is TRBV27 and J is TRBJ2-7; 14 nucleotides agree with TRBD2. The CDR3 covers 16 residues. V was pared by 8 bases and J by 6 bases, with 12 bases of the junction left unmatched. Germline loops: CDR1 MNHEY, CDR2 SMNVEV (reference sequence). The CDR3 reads CASLGTSGSLPVEQYF. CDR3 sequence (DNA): TGTGCCAGCCTGGGGACTAGCGGGAGTTTACCTGTCGAGCAGTACTTC.

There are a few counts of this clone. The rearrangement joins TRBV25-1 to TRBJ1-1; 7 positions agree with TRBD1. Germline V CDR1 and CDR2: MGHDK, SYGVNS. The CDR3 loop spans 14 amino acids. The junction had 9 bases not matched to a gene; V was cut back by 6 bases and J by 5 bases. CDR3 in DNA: TGTGCCAGCAGACAGACAGGGATTTCGACTGAAGCTTTCTTT. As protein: CASRQTGISTEAFF.

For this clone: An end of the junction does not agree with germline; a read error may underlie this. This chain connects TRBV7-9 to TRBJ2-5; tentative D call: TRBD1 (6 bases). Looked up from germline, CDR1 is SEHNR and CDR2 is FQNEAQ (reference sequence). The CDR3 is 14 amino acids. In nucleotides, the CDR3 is TGTTCCAGCAGCTTGGGGGCCATTCCAGAGACCCAGTACTTC. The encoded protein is CSSSLGAIPETQYF.

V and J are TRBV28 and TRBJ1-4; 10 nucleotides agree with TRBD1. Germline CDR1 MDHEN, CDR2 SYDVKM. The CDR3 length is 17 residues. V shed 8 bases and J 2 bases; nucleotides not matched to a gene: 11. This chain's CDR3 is CASGRQGAGPTNEKLFF. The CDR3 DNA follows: TGTGCCAGCGGAAGACAGGGGGCGGGCCCTACTAATGAAAAACTGTTTTTT.

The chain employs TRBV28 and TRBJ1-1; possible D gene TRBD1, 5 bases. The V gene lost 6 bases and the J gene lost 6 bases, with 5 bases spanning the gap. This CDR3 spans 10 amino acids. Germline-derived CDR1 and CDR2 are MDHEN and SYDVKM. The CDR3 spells CASRGAEAFF. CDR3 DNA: TGTGCCAGCAGAGGGGCTGAAGCTTTCTTT. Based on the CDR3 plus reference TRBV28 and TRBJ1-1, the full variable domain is DVKVTQSSRYLVKRTGEKVFLECVQDMDHENMFWYRQDPGLGLRLIYFSYDVKMKEKGDIPEGYSVSREKKERFSLILESASTNQTSMYLCASRGAEAFFGQGTRLTVV.

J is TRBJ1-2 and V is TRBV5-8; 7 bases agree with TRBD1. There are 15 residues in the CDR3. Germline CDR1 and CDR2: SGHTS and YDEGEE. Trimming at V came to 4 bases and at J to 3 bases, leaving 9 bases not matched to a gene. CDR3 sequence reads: CASSPRTGGHYGYTF. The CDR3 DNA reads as TGTGCCAGCAGCCCACGGACAGGAGGACACTATGGCTACACCTTC.

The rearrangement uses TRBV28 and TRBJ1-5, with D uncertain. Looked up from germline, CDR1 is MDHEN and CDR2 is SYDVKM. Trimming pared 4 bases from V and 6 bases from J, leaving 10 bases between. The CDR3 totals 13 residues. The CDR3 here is CASSSGIAQPQHF. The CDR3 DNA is TGTGCCAGCAGTTCGGGAATTGCTCAGCCCCAGCATTTT.

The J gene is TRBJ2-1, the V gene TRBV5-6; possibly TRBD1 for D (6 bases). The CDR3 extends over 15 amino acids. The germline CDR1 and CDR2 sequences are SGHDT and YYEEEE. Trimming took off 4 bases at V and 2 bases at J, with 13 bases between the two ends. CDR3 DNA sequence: TGTGCCAGCAGCGAACGGACAGAGACCTACAATGAGCAGTTCTTC. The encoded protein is CASSERTETYNEQFF.

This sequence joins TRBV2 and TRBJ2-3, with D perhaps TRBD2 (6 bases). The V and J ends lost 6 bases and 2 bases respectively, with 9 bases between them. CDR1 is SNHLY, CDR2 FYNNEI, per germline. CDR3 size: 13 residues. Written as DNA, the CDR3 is TGTGCCAGCAGCCGGGGGTCCACAGATACGCAGTATTTT. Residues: CASSRGSTDTQYF.

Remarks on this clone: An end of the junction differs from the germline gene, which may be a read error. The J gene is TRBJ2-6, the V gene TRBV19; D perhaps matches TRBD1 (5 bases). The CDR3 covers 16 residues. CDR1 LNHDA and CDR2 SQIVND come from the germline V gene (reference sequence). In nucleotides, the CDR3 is TGTGCCAGTGCGCCCGTCGACAATACTGGGGCCAACGGCCTGACTTTC. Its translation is CASAPVDNTGANGLTF.

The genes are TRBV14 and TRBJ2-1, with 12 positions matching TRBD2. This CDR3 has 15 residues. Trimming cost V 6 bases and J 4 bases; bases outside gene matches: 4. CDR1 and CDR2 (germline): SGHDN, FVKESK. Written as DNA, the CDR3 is TGTGCCAGCAGTGACCTAGCGGGAGGGTACAATGAGCAGTTCTTC. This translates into CASSDLAGGYNEQFF.